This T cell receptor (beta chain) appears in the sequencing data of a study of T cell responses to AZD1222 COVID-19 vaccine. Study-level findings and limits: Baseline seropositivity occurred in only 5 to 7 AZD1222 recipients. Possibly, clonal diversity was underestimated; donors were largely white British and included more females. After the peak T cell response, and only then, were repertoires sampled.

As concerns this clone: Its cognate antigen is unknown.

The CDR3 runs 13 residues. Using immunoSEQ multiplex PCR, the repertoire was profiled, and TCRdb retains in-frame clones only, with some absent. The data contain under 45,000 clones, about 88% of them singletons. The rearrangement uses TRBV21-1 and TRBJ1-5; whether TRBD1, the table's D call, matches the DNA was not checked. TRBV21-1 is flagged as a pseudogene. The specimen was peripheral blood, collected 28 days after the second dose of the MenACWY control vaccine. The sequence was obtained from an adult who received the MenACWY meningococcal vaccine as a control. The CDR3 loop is CASNLGARQPQHF. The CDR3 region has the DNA TGTGCCAGCAACCTAGGGGCAAGACAGCCCCAGCATTTT.